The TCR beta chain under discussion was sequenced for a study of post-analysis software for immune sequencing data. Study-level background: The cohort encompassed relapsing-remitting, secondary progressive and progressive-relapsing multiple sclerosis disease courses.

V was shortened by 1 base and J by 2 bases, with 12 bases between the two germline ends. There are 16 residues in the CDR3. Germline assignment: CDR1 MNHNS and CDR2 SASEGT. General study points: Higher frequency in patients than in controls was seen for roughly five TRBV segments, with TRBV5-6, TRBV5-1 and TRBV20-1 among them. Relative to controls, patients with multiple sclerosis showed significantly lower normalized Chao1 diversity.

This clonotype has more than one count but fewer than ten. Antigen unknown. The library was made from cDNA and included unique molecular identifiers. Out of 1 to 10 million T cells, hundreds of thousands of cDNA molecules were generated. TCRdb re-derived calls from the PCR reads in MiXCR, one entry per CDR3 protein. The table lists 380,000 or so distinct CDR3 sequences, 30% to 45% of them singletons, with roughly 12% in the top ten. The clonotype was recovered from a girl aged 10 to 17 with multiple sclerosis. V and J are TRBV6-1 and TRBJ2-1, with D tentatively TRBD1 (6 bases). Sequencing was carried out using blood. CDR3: CASSEGTVSTYNEQFF. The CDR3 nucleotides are TGTGCCAGCAGTGAAGGGACAGTTTCAACCTACAATGAGCAGTTCTTC.